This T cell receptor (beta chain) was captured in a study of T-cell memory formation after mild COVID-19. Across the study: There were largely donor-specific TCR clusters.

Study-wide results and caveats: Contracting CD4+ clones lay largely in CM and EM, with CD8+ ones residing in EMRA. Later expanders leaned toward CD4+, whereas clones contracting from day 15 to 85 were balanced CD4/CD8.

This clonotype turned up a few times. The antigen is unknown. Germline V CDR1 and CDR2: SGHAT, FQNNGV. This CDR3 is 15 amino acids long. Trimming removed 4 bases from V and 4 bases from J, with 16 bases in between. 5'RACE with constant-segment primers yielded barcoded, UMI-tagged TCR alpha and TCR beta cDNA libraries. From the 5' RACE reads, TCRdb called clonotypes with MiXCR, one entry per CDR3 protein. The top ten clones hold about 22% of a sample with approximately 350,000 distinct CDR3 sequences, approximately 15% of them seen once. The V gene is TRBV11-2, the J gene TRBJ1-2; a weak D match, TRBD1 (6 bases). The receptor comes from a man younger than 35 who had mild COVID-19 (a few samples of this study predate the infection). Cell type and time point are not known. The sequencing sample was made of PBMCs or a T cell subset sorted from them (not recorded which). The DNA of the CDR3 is TGTGCCAGCAGCTACGTCCCGGGACAATCCTATGGCTACACCTTC. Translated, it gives CASSYVPGQSYGYTF. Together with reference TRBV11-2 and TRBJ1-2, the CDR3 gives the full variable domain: EAGVAQSPRYKIIEKRQSVAFWCNPISGHATLYWYQQILGQGPKLLIQFQNNGVVDDSQLPKDRFSAERLKGVDSTLKIQPAKLEDSAVYLCASSYVPGQSYGYTFGSGTRLTVV.